The next 26 T cell receptor beta chains were all read from a single sample in a study of cytomegalovirus exposure and HLA in healthy donors. The PCR employed 60 Vbeta primers together with 13 Jbeta primers. Sequencing used immunoSEQ multiplex PCR; TCRdb keeps in-frame clones, though not all of them. The table has 200,000 to 250,000 clones, 82% seen once. Source material: PBMCs. Every receptor here comes from a woman aged 35 to 49 in good health and CMV-seronegative.

The chain employs TRBV11-2 and TRBJ2-7; 8 bases align to TRBD1. Germline CDR1 SGHAT, CDR2 FQNNGV. The CDR3 has 14 amino acids. V lost 4 bases to trimming and J lost 3 bases; unmatched junction nucleotides: 5. CDR3 sequence reads: CASSSTTGGYEQYF. The CDR3 DNA reads TGTGCCAGCAGCTCCACCACAGGGGGCTACGAGCAGTACTTC.

The chain uses TRBV30 and TRBJ2-7, with 12 positions matching TRBD2. V trimming: 2 bases; J trimming: 2 bases; junction bases outside the gene matches: 1. Germline-derived CDR1 and CDR2 are GTSNPN and SVGIG (reference sequence). The CDR3 spans 14 residues. Written as DNA, the CDR3 is TGTGCCTGGAGTCTAGCGGGAGGGACCTACGAGCAGTACTTC. Protein product: CAWSLAGGTYEQYF.

The V and J genes are TRBV5-1 and TRBJ1-1; D might be TRBD1 (6 bases). Germline CDR1 SGHRS, CDR2 YFSETQ. The CDR3 has 14 amino acids. Trimming removed 5 bases at V and 2 bases at J, with 13 bases between. The CDR3 nucleotides are TGCGCCAGCAGTCAAACAGGGCAAAACACTGAAGCTTTCTTT. It specifies CASSQTGQNTEAFF. Together with reference TRBV5-1 and TRBJ1-1, the CDR3 gives the full variable domain: KAGVTQTPRYLIKTRGQQVTLSCSPISGHRSVSWYQQTPGQGLQFLFEYFSETQRNKGNFPGRFSGRQFSNSRSEMNVSTLELGDSALYLCASSQTGQNTEAFFGQGTRLTVV.

The chain uses TRBV6-5 and TRBJ2-5, with a possible D match to TRBD2 (6 bases). Germline V lookup: CDR1 MNHEY, CDR2 SVGAGI. The ends were cut back, 5 bases at V and 5 bases at J, with 18 bases in the middle. The CDR3 length is 15 residues. CDR3 sequence reads: CASSQGGAAGETQYF. DNA of the CDR3: TGTGCCAGCAGTCAGGGAGGAGCTGCCGGGGAGACCCAGTACTTC.

CDR3 sequence: CAWSVQLSTDTQYF. CDR3 bases: TGTGCCTGGAGTGTACAGTTGAGCACAGATACGCAGTATTTT. The J gene is TRBJ2-3, the V gene TRBV30; D not resolved. The CDR3 runs to 14 residues. Trimming shortened V by 0 bases and J by 0 bases, and 7 bases separated the two germline ends. Germline lookup yields CDR1 GTSNPN and CDR2 SVGIG (reference sequence).

The V and J genes are TRBV21-1 and TRBJ2-5; TRBD1, as called in the table, went unchecked against the DNA. TRBV21-1 is an annotated pseudogene. The CDR3 loop spans 16 amino acids. The CDR3 region is CASSKRRTIPTGTQYF. CDR3 bases: TGTGCCAGCAGCAAACGCAGGACAATCCCGACGGGGACCCAGTACTTC.

The chain couples TRBV7-9 to TRBJ2-5; TRBD2 aligns across 10 bases. The J call is uncertain, as TRBJ2-7 better fits the DNA end. The CDR3 is made up of 15 amino acids. CDR1 is SEHNR and CDR2 is FQNEAQ in the germline V gene (reference sequence). CDR3 loop: CASSTTTSGNYEQYF. The CDR3 DNA reads as TGTGCCAGCAGCACCACTACTAGCGGGAACTACGAGCAGTACTTC.

In its sample, this clone was seen once. The chain is built from TRBV13 and TRBJ2-1; 7 bases are a match to TRBD2. Looked up from germline, CDR1 is PRHDT and CDR2 is FYEKMQ (reference sequence). J lost 5 bases, V lost 4 bases, and 8 bases had no gene match. The CDR3 is 15 amino acids. The DNA of the CDR3 is TGTGCCAGCAGCTCTGGACTAGTCAGGAACAATGAGCAGTTCTTC. Its protein is CASSSGLVRNNEQFF. Using reference TRBV13 and TRBJ2-1 for the parts outside the CDR3, the full variable domain is AAGVIQSPRHLIKEKRETATLKCYPIPRHDTVYWYQQGPGQDPQFLISFYEKMQSDKGSIPDRFSAQQFSDYHSELNMSSLELGDSALYFCASSSGLVRNNEQFFGPGTRLTVL.

This chain links TRBV5-4 with TRBJ1-4; D possibly corresponds to TRBD1 (5 bases). Germline V CDR1 and CDR2: SGHNT, YYREEE (reference sequence). V lost 0 bases, J lost 6 bases, and 9 bases lay in between. The CDR3 has 14 residues. In DNA, the CDR3 is TGTGCCAGCAGCTTGGTTGGCAGGGATGAAAAACTGTTTTTT. Amino acid sequence: CASSLVGRDEKLFF.

This chain links TRBV7-9 with TRBJ2-7, with 9 bases identical to TRBD2. The CDR3 totals 16 residues. V lost 5 bases, J lost 7 bases, and 15 bases stayed unmatched. Germline CDR1 SEHNR, CDR2 FQNEAQ (reference sequence). CDR3 loop: CASSGSSGGRAEEQYF. In DNA, the CDR3 is TGTGCCAGCAGCGGAAGTAGTGGCGGGAGGGCGGAGGAGCAGTACTTC.

This chain joins TRBV15 and TRBJ2-3, with D uncertain. Germline values: CDR1 LNHNV, CDR2 YYDKDF (reference sequence). This CDR3 is 14 amino acids long. V was clipped by 5 bases and J by 6 bases, with 15 bases between them. CDR3 residues: CATSQFMVADTQYF. Here the CDR3 DNA reads TGTGCCACCAGCCAGTTCATGGTCGCCGATACGCAGTATTTT.

V usage is TRBV2 and J usage is TRBJ1-3; 8 bases align to TRBD1. V was clipped by 5 bases and J by 4 bases; unmatched bases: 16. CDR1 and CDR2 from the germline V gene are SNHLY and FYNNEI. The CDR3 has 18 residues. The CDR3 bases are TGTGCCAGCAGTTACTTTCGGGACAGGAGAAGAGCCGGAAACACCATATATTTT. Protein product: CASSYFRDRRRAGNTIYF. Full variable domain (missing parts from reference TRBV2 and TRBJ1-3): EPEVTQTPSHQVTQMGQEVILRCVPISNHLYFYWYRQILGQKVEFLVSFYNNEISEKSEIFDDQFSVERPDGSNFTLKIRSTKLEDSAMYFCASSYFRDRRRAGNTIYFGEGSWLTVV.

This clone was detected only a few times. In nucleotides, the CDR3 is TGTGCCAGCAGTTTATGGGGACTCGGGACTAGGTTGTTAGGGGCTGCCGAGCAGTACTTC. Translated, it gives CASSLWGLGTRLLGAAEQYF. The rearrangement joins TRBV28 to TRBJ2-7, with 8 bases matching TRBD2. Losses at the gene ends were 0 bases for V and 6 bases for J; bases not matched to a gene: 22. The germline CDR1 and CDR2 sequences are MDHEN and SYDVKM. The CDR3 extends over 20 amino acids.

CDR3 bases: TGTGCCAGCAGCGTATGGGAGTTCACCTACAATGAGCAGTTCTTC. Its translation: CASSVWEFTYNEQFF. The V and J genes are TRBV9 and TRBJ2-1, with a possible D match to TRBD2 (5 bases). Germline V CDR1 and CDR2: SGDLS, YYNGEE. There are 15 residues in the CDR3. V gave up 1 base and J gave up 2 bases, with 10 bases separating them.

V is TRBV12-5 and J is TRBJ1-2, with 7 positions matching TRBD1. V shed 4 bases, J shed 5 bases, and the junction held 7 bases outside the gene matches. Germline CDR1 and CDR2: LGHNT and FRNRAP. CDR3 length equals 14 residues. The CDR3 bases are TGTGCTAGTGGTTGGGACAGCTCTCCTTATGGCTACACCTTC. Amino acid sequence: CASGWDSSPYGYTF.

The chain recombines TRBV19 with TRBJ1-4; 9 bases match TRBD1. The CDR3 spans 16 residues. J lost 3 bases, V lost 5 bases, and 7 bases had no gene match. In germline, CDR1 is LNHDA, CDR2 SQIVND (reference sequence). CDR3 protein: CASSSLQGAANEKLFF. The DNA of the CDR3 is TGTGCCAGTAGTTCCCTACAGGGGGCGGCTAATGAAAAACTGTTTTTT.

This clone has just one count. The chain uses TRBV6-1 and TRBJ1-2; D perhaps matches TRBD1 (6 bases). Trimming pared 8 bases from V and 7 bases from J, leaving 20 bases between. Germline CDR1 and CDR2: MNHNS and SASEGT. The length of the CDR3 is 14 residues. The CDR3, as DNA: TGTGCCAGCGGCTCCGGACAGAGGGTTGGTGGCTACACCTTC. The encoded protein is CASGSGQRVGGYTF.

The chain has TRBV7-6 and TRBJ1-2, with TRBD1 matching over 9 bases. V shed 3 bases and J 7 bases; nucleotides not matched to a gene: 0. Germline-derived CDR1 and CDR2 are SGHVS and FNYEAQ. The CDR3 covers 12 residues. The CDR3 protein is CASSLDRGGYTF. The CDR3 DNA follows: TGTGCCAGCAGCTTGGACAGGGGTGGCTACACCTTC.

V gene TRBV7-8 combines with J gene TRBJ1-2, with D uncertain. V was pared by 5 bases and J by 0 bases, with 10 bases between. The CDR3 covers 14 residues. The germline V gene has CDR1 SGHVS and CDR2 FQNEAQ. The chain's CDR3 is CASSPLQSNYGYTF. The CDR3 DNA is TGTGCCAGCAGCCCGTTACAGTCTAACTATGGCTACACCTTC. The variable domain in full, with the rest retrieved from reference TRBV7-8 and TRBJ1-2, is GAGVSQSPRYKVAKRGQDVALRCDPISGHVSLFWYQQALGQGPEFLTYFQNEAQLDKSGLPSDRFFAERPEGSVSTLKIQRTQQEDSAVYLCASSPLQSNYGYTFGSGTRLTVV.

The chain has TRBV28 and TRBJ2-2; D ambiguous. Germline values: CDR1 MDHEN, CDR2 SYDVKM. There are 14 residues in the CDR3. V lost 3 bases and J lost 7, with 12 bases in between. CDR3 sequence: CASSFLLLNGELFF. The CDR3 DNA reads as TGTGCCAGCAGTTTCTTACTTCTTAACGGGGAGCTGTTTTTT.

The chain links TRBV9 to TRBJ2-1, with TRBD1 identical over 7 bases. The ends lost 4 bases at V and 6 bases at J; junction bases unmatched: 7. The CDR3 spans 14 residues. CDR1 is SGDLS, CDR2 YYNGEE, per germline. DNA of the CDR3: TGTGCCAGCAGCTATCTGACAGGGTCCAATGAGCAGTTCTTC. Amino acids: CASSYLTGSNEQFF.

The rearrangement links TRBV9 to TRBJ2-3; no firm D call. V lost 0 bases to trimming and J lost 5 bases, with 13 bases between them. The CDR3 extends over 15 amino acids. In germline, CDR1 is SGDLS, CDR2 YYNGEE. CDR3 residues: CASSVEPSPGDTQYF. The CDR3 DNA reads as TGTGCCAGCAGCGTAGAGCCTTCTCCAGGAGATACGCAGTATTTT.

V usage is TRBV30 and J usage is TRBJ1-1; no clear D. Trimming took 4 bases from V and 4 from J, leaving 13 bases between them. Per germline, CDR1 GTSNPN and CDR2 SVGIG (reference sequence). This CDR3 contains 13 residues. DNA of the CDR3: TGTGCCTGGACCAAACACCCGGGCACTGAAGCTTTCTTT. Amino acid sequence: CAWTKHPGTEAFF. The whole variable domain, filled in from reference TRBV30 and TRBJ1-1, reads SQTIHQWPATLVQPVGSPLSLECTVEGTSNPNLYWYRQAAGRGLQLLFYSVGIGQISSEVPQNLSASRPQDRQFILSSKKLLLSDSGFYLCAWTKHPGTEAFFGQGTRLTVV.

DNA for the CDR3: TGTGCCAGCAGCTTGGAGGGGAACTATGGCTACACCTTC. This sequence encodes CASSLEGNYGYTF. The V and J genes are TRBV13 and TRBJ1-2; possible D gene TRBD1, 5 bases. Trimming took 3 bases from V and 2 from J, leaving 7 bases between them. The CDR3 extends over 13 amino acids. CDR1 and CDR2 from the germline V gene are PRHDT and FYEKMQ (reference sequence).

The chain joins TRBV7-9 to TRBJ1-1; D perhaps matches TRBD1 (5 bases). Trimming left V 1 base short and J 5 bases short, with 14 bases between. This CDR3 comprises 15 residues. The germline V gene has CDR1 SEHNR and CDR2 FQNEAQ (reference sequence). DNA for the CDR3: TGTGCCAGCAGCTTAGAGGGGCGGGGAATTACTGAAGCTTTCTTT. Its translation is CASSLEGRGITEAFF.

There are a few counts of this clone. The chain joins TRBV9 to TRBJ2-7; 9 nucleotides agree with TRBD1. The CDR3 runs to 15 residues. CDR1 SGDLS and CDR2 YYNGEE come from the germline V gene. The J segment lost 2 bases and the V segment lost 3 bases, leaving 6 bases of the junction unmatched. CDR3 nucleotides: TGTGCCAGCAGCGATGGGACAGGGAGGCCCTACGAGCAGTACTTC. It codes for CASSDGTGRPYEQYF.